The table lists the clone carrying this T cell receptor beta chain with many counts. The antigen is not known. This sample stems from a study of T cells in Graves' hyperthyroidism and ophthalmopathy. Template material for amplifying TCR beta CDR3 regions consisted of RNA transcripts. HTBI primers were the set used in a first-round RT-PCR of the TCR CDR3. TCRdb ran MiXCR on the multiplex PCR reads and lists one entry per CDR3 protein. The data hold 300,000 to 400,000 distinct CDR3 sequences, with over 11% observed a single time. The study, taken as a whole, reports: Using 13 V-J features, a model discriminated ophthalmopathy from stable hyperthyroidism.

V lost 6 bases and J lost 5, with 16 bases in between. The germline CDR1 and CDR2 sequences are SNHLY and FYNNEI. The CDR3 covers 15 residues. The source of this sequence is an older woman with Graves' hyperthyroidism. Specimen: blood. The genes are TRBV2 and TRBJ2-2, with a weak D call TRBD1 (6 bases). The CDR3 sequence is CASSMYRVETGELFF. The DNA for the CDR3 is TGTGCCAGCAGCATGTACAGGGTCGAAACCGGGGAGCTGTTTTTT.